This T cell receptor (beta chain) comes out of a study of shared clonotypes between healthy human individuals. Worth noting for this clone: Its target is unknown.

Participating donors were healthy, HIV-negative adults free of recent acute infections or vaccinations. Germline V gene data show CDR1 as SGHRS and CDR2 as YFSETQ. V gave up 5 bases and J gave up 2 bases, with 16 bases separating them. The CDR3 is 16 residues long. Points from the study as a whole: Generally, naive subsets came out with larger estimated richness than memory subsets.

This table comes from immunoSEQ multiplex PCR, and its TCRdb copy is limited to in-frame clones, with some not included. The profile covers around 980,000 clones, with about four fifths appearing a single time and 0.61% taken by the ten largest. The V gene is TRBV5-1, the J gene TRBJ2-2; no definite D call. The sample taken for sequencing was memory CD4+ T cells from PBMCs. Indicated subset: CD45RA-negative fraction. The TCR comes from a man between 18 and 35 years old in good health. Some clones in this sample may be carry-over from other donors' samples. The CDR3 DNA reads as TGCGCCAGCAGTCAAGCCGGGCAGACAAACACCGGGGAGCTGTTTTTT. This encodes CASSQAGQTNTGELFF.